This T cell receptor beta chain was sequenced during a study of T cell responses to AZD1222 COVID-19 vaccine. Study conclusions and caveats: Every sample of the repertoires postdated the peak T cell response. The donors showed a predominance of white British ancestry and of females, with possible underestimation of clonal diversity. The study found Spike-specific TCR breadth and depth rose after two AZD1222 doses.

A note on this clone: Antigen specificity is unknown.

The CDR3 extends over 13 amino acids. Trimming left V 7 bases short and J 4 bases short, with 13 bases between. Per the germline V gene, CDR1 is MNHEY and CDR2 is SVGAGI. Both about-4-week and about-12-week second-dose recipients were combined. The protocol was immunoSEQ multiplex PCR, while the TCRdb copy is restricted to in-frame clones and leaves out a portion. Of around 78,000 clones listed, under 90% are singletons. The clonotype comes from an adult who received the AZD1222 COVID-19 vaccine. The source material was peripheral blood, sampled 28 days after the second AZD1222 dose. The chain uses TRBV6-5 and TRBJ2-5; weak D call: TRBD2 (6 bases). CDR3 amino acids: CASNGPEGETQYF. Here the CDR3 DNA reads TGTGCCAGCAATGGACCGGAGGGAGAGACCCAGTACTTC.